The clone carrying this T cell receptor beta chain was observed at least ten times. The CDR3 loop spans 13 amino acids. CDR1 and CDR2 from the germline V gene are SQVTM and ANQGSEA. Trimming removed 6 bases from V and 4 bases from J; junction bases left unmatched: 5. TCRdb reprocessed the RT-PCR reads via MiXCR and lists one record per CDR3 protein. The table shows 550,000 to 750,000 distinct CDR3 sequences, with 12% to 15% occurring only once. V and J are TRBV29-1 and TRBJ1-5; the match to TRBD1 covers 8 bases. Sequencing input: memory CD4+ T cells from blood. The clonotype originates from a female donor in good health, serving as a healthy control. The CDR3 DNA reads as TGCAGCGTCGGACAGGGTGGGAATCAGCCCCAGCATTTT. Translated: CSVGQGGNQPQHF.